Each of the 16 T cell receptor beta chains below was sequenced from the same sample in a study of shared clonotypes between healthy human individuals. Using immunoSEQ multiplex PCR, the repertoire was profiled, and TCRdb retains in-frame clones only, with some absent. The sample has roughly 480,000 clones, around three quarters seen once. Material for sequencing was PBMCs. These receptors all come from a woman aged 40 to 50 in good health. Some clones in this sample may be carry-over from other donors' samples.

This chain uses TRBV18 with TRBJ2-2, with D unresolved. This CDR3 has 14 residues. Deletions cut 3 bases from V and 3 bases from J, with 8 bases between. The germline V gene encodes CDR1 KGHSH and CDR2 LQKENI. The CDR3 loop is CASSPRSDTGELFF. CDR3 bases: TGTGCCAGCTCACCCCGGTCGGACACCGGGGAGCTGTTTTTT.

Comment on this clone: This specimen includes other DNA sequences encoding the same CDR3. The J gene is TRBJ2-3, the V gene TRBV21-1; TRBD1, the table's D call, was not compared with the DNA. TRBV21-1 is a pseudogene. This CDR3 contains 20 residues. This CDR3 is CASSQKTGPRIKEDTDTQYF. The CDR3 nucleotides read TGTGCCAGCAGCCAAAAGACAGGCCCAAGAATTAAGGAGGACACAGATACGCAGTATTTT.

The gene calls are TRBV7-3 and TRBJ2-6; D not resolved. Germline V CDR1 and CDR2: SGHTA, FQGTGA. Trimming shortened V by 5 bases and J by 2 bases, and 10 bases separated the two germline ends. The CDR3 extends over 15 amino acids. In nucleotides, the CDR3 is TGTGCCAGCAGCCCCGTGCTGGCTGGGGCCAACGTCCTGACTTTC. Protein: CASSPVLAGANVLTF.

The chain has TRBV2 and TRBJ2-1; D gene ambiguous. The germline V and J ends were trimmed by 4 bases and 2 bases, with 9 bases remaining between them. CDR3 length equals 14 residues. Germline V gene data show CDR1 as SNHLY and CDR2 as FYNNEI. The CDR3 DNA reads as TGTGCCAGCAGTGCACCAATTGCCTACAATGAGCAGTTCTTC. Translated: CASSAPIAYNEQFF.

The chain joins TRBV11-2 to TRBJ2-7, with 7 bases aligning to TRBD1. The CDR3 totals 14 residues. Germline lookup yields CDR1 SGHAT and CDR2 FQNNGV. The V gene end was trimmed by 5 bases and the J gene end by 2 bases; junction bases not matched to a gene: 6. As DNA, the CDR3 is TGTGCCAGCAGCCGGGACAGATACGCCTACGAGCAGTACTTC. Translating gives CASSRDRYAYEQYF.

This rearrangement joins TRBV16 to TRBJ2-7; TRBD1 aligns across 7 bases. CDR3 size: 13 residues. CDR1 and CDR2 from the germline V gene are KGHSY and FQNENV. V was clipped by 5 bases and J by 3 bases; unmatched bases: 4. The CDR3 sequence is CASSTTGFYEQYF. As DNA, the CDR3 is TGTGCCAGCAGCACGACAGGGTTCTACGAGCAGTACTTC.

CDR3 in DNA: TGTGCCAGCAGCAATACCGGGACAGCCTTCAAAAACATTCAGTACTTC. This gives the protein CASSNTGTAFKNIQYF. The chain couples TRBV21-1 to TRBJ2-4; the D segment call TRBD1 is taken from the table without a DNA check. TRBV21-1 is recorded as a pseudogene. This CDR3 spans 16 amino acids.

This clone was seen at least ten times. Other DNA sequences in the same sample also yield this CDR3. The V call is TRBV7-9, the J call TRBJ1-4, with D perhaps matching TRBD1 (6 bases). The CDR3 spans 16 residues. The germline V and J ends were trimmed by 3 bases and 7 bases, with 18 bases remaining between them. Germline CDR1 and CDR2: SEHNR and FQNEAQ (reference sequence). The CDR3 bases are TGTGCCAGCAGCTTGACCGGGGGCGAGGGAGGTGAAAAACTGTTTTTT. As protein: CASSLTGGEGGEKLFF.

The genes are TRBV5-4 and TRBJ2-1; 11 bases fit TRBD2. Germline trimming cut 0 bases from V and 0 bases from J; bases unmatched to any gene: 2. Germline CDR1 is SGHNT and CDR2 is YYREEE (reference sequence). The CDR3 sequence is 17 residues long. CDR3 amino acids: CASSLGLAGNSYNEQFF. The CDR3 DNA follows: TGTGCCAGCAGCTTGGGACTAGCGGGGAACTCCTACAATGAGCAGTTCTTC.

The rearrangement uses TRBV7-9 and TRBJ1-2; the D is unclear. Germline CDR1 is SEHNR and CDR2 is FQNEAQ (reference sequence). The CDR3 length is 13 residues. The V gene lost 5 bases and the J gene lost 8 bases, with 15 bases spanning the gap. The CDR3 DNA sequence: TGTGCCAGCAGCCACGAGTCTCCGGACGGCTACACCTTC. Protein product: CASSHESPDGYTF.

Worth noting for this clone: Other nucleotide sequences in the sample specify the same CDR3. The chain is built from TRBV20-1 and TRBJ1-1; D gene ambiguous. Germline loops: CDR1 DFQATT, CDR2 SNEGSKA (reference sequence). V lost 1 base to trimming and J lost 3 bases, with 3 bases between them. There are 11 residues in the CDR3. The CDR3 here is CSARGDTEAFF. CDR3 nucleotides: TGCAGTGCTAGAGGTGACACTGAAGCTTTCTTT.

The gene calls are TRBV19 and TRBJ2-2; D possibly corresponds to TRBD1 (6 bases). The CDR3 extends over 12 amino acids. Germline lookup yields CDR1 LNHDA and CDR2 SQIVND (reference sequence). V lost 7 bases and J 7 bases, leaving 10 bases between the germline ends. CDR3 sequence reads: CASTWGLGELFF. The CDR3 bases are TGTGCCAGTACTTGGGGGCTCGGGGAGCTGTTTTTT.

The chain carries TRBV18 and TRBJ2-7; D uncertain. CDR3 length: 14 residues. V gave up 6 bases and J gave up 5 bases, with 17 bases separating them. Germline CDR1 KGHSH, CDR2 LQKENI. CDR3 amino acids: CASSPEWGSNEQYF. The CDR3 coding sequence is TGTGCCAGCTCCCCAGAATGGGGTTCCAACGAGCAGTACTTC.

The rearrangement joins TRBV18 to TRBJ2-7; TRBD2 might be the D (5 bases). CDR1 KGHSH and CDR2 LQKENI come from the germline V gene. Trimming shortened V by 8 bases and J by 3 bases, and 14 bases separated the two germline ends. The CDR3 loop spans 13 amino acids. CDR3 protein: CASAAAAIYEQYF. The CDR3 region has the DNA TGTGCCAGCGCCGCAGCGGCGATCTACGAGCAGTACTTC.

J is TRBJ1-1 and V is TRBV11-2; a possible D gene is TRBD1 (5 bases). Per the germline V gene, CDR1 is SGHAT and CDR2 is FQNNGV. This CDR3 has 15 amino acids. V was clipped by 2 bases and J by 0 bases, with 10 bases between them. CDR3 nucleotide sequence: TGTGCCAGCAGCTTAAGGGGATCCATGAACACTGAAGCTTTCTTT. Amino acid sequence: CASSLRGSMNTEAFF.

With respect to this clone: One end of the junction fails to match germline, which may point to a read error. The gene calls are TRBV7-7 and TRBJ2-5; TRBD2 matches at 10 bases. Germline CDR1 SSHAT, CDR2 FNYEAQ (reference sequence). This CDR3 region has 15 residues. CDR3 DNA sequence: TGTGCTAGCAGCTCAGCGGGAGGGGGACAAGAGACCCAGTACTTC. Translation: CASSSAGGGQETQYF.